A selection of T cell receptor beta chains follows, all from one sample in a study of blood T cell repertoires in COVID-19. Method: immunoSEQ multiplex PCR; TCRdb's copy keeps in-frame clones and lacks some. The repertoire has 400,000 or so clones, 80% to 90% of them found once; the top ten carry approximately 0.92%. The sequenced sample consisted of peripheral blood. The receptors stem from a young man with COVID-19, enrolled during active disease. Both conserved end residues are part of each CDR3. The D gene is left open where the match is weak. Not every row has a clone size; where given, it reads once, few, many or a size class.

D gene	V gene	J gene	clone size	CDR3 protein	CDR3 DNA
TRBD1	TRBV20-1	TRBJ1-5	-	CSASGGGTGGFNQPQHF	TGCAGTGCTAGTGGAGGTGGGACAGGGGGCTTCAATCAGCCCCAGCATTTT
-	TRBV28	TRBJ1-2	-	CASRPTGAGDYGYTF	TGTGCCAGCAGGCCGACAGGAGCGGGGGACTATGGCTACACCTTC
TRBD2	TRBV29-1	TRBJ2-7	-	CSVGPREVEQYF	TGCAGCGTAGGGCCCCGGGAGGTCGAGCAGTACTTC
-	TRBV19	TRBJ2-5	-	CASSILGGRETQYF	TGTGCCAGTAGTATATTGGGTGGGAGAGAGACCCAGTACTTC
TRBD1	TRBV5-1	TRBJ2-2	once	CASSILTGADTGELFF	TGCGCCAGCAGCATCCTAACAGGGGCGGACACCGGGGAGCTGTTTTTT
-	TRBV5-1	TRBJ2-1	-	CASSLEAGDNEQFF	TGCGCCAGCAGCTTGGAGGCCGGGGACAATGAGCAGTTCTTC
-	TRBV5-1	TRBJ2-1	once	CASSLEPRIAYNEQFF	TGCGCCAGCAGCTTGGAACCCAGGATCGCCTACAATGAGCAGTTCTTC
TRBD1	TRBV9	TRBJ2-7	once	CASTGGVYEQYF	TGTGCCAGCACAGGGGGCGTATACGAGCAGTACTTC
-	TRBV28	TRBJ2-3	-	CASSLDRTTDTQYF	TGTGCCAGCAGTTTAGACAGAACCACAGATACGCAGTATTTT
-	TRBV5-4	TRBJ2-3	-	CASSTRRGALTDTQYF	TGTGCCAGCAGCACCCGTCGGGGGGCCCTTACAGATACGCAGTATTTT
TRBD1	TRBV30	TRBJ1-3	-	CAWSPYRGLRNTIYF	TGTGCCTGGAGTCCATACAGGGGGCTTAGAAACACCATATATTTT
-	TRBV18	TRBJ1-1	-	CASSPNRAPLNTEAFF	TGTGCCAGCTCCCCCAACAGGGCCCCACTGAACACTGAAGCTTTCTTT
-	TRBV24-1	TRBJ2-1	-	CATSDPRGAAGSYNEQFF	TGTGCCACCAGTGACCCCCGCGGGGCAGCCGGGAGTTACAATGAGCAGTTCTTC
-	TRBV30	TRBJ1-2	-	CAWGLNYGYTF	TGTGCCTGGGGGCTAAACTATGGCTACACCTTC
TRBD1	TRBV5-1	TRBJ2-3	-	CASSWDRDGDTQYF	TGCGCCAGCAGCTGGGACAGGGACGGAGATACGCAGTATTTT
TRBD1	TRBV29-1	TRBJ2-5	-	CSVVFRGRGPQETQYF	TGCAGCGTTGTTTTTCGAGGCAGGGGGCCCCAAGAGACCCAGTACTTC
-	TRBV7-9	TRBJ1-4	-	CASSSAQGNEKLFF	TGTGCCAGCAGCTCGGCGCAGGGGAATGAAAAACTGTTTTTT
TRBD2	TRBV7-8	TRBJ2-1	-	CASSSSSGRSLNEQFF	TGTGCCAGCAGCTCCTCCAGCGGGAGGTCATTGAATGAGCAGTTCTTC
TRBD1	TRBV29-1	TRBJ1-1	-	CSVRQGHTEAFF	TGCAGCGTCCGACAGGGGCACACTGAAGCTTTCTTT
TRBD2	TRBV10-3	TRBJ2-5	-	CAISDPLAGGPETQYF	TGTGCCATCAGTGACCCTTTAGCGGGAGGGCCTGAGACCCAGTACTTC
TRBD2	TRBV7-8	TRBJ2-1	-	CASSWDRRGGAYNEQFF	TGTGCCAGCAGCTGGGACCGGCGGGGGGGCGCGTACAATGAGCAGTTCTTC
TRBD1	TRBV3-1/TRBV3-2	TRBJ1-2	-	CASSPQGGVFGYTF	TGTGCCAGCAGCCCCCAAGGGGGCGTGTTTGGCTACACCTTC
-	TRBV5-4	TRBJ2-2	once	CASSSAGGELFF	TGTGCCAGCAGCTCCGCCGGCGGGGAGCTGTTTTTT
-	TRBV11-2	TRBJ2-2	-	CASSLVQGTGELFF	TGTGCCAGCAGCTTAGTTCAGGGCACCGGGGAGCTGTTTTTT
TRBD1	TRBV6-6	TRBJ1-5	once	CASRIQGRNQPQHF	TGTGCCAGCAGAATACAGGGGCGCAATCAGCCCCAGCATTTT
-	TRBV6-1	TRBJ2-7	-	CASSDQRNADEQYF	TGTGCCAGCAGTGATCAGCGGAACGCGGACGAGCAGTACTTC
-	TRBV12-5	TRBJ2-7	-	CASGTGISPYEQYF	TGTGCTAGTGGAACAGGAATTTCCCCCTACGAGCAGTACTTC
-	TRBV25-1	TRBJ2-3	once	CASSIPTRDSIDTQYF	TGTGCCAGCAGTATCCCAACCCGAGATTCGATAGATACGCAGTATTTT
TRBD1	TRBV5-8	TRBJ2-5	-	CASSLDTGGNVPQYF	TGTGCCAGCAGCTTGGACACAGGGGGGAACGTGCCCCAGTACTTC
TRBD1	TRBV7-2	TRBJ1-4	-	CASSLQGQPNEKLFF	TGTGCCAGCAGCTTACAGGGACAGCCTAATGAAAAACTGTTTTTT
TRBD1	TRBV29-1	TRBJ2-3	-	CSADRAFTDTQYF	TGCAGCGCCGACAGGGCCTTCACAGATACGCAGTATTTT
TRBD1	TRBV24-1	TRBJ2-2	-	CATSDPRQGSIGELFF	TGTGCCACCAGTGACCCACGACAGGGGAGTATCGGGGAGCTGTTTTTT
TRBD1	TRBV7-9	TRBJ1-6	-	CASSPGQGSSPLHF	TGTGCCAGCAGCCCCGGACAGGGAAGTTCACCCCTCCACTTT
TRBD2	TRBV10-1	TRBJ2-1	-	CASSWRTSGALNEQFF	TGCGCCAGCAGTTGGAGGACTAGCGGGGCCCTCAATGAGCAGTTCTTC
-	TRBV5-1	TRBJ2-1	-	CASSLELVPSYNEQFF	TGCGCCAGCAGCTTGGAGCTGGTGCCCTCCTACAATGAGCAGTTCTTC
-	TRBV5-1	TRBJ2-1	-	CASSSGLGGYNEQFF	TGCGCCAGCAGCTCAGGGCTGGGAGGCTACAATGAGCAGTTCTTC
TRBD1	TRBV19	TRBJ1-5	-	CASNPTQTGPNQPQHF	TGTGCCAGTAATCCCACTCAGACAGGGCCTAATCAGCCCCAGCATTTT
-	TRBV19	TRBJ1-1	-	CASSLSLRNTEAFF	TGTGCCAGTAGTCTTTCCTTGCGGAACACTGAAGCTTTCTTT
-	TRBV6-1	TRBJ2-7	-	CASSEAPRAHEQYF	TGTGCCAGCAGTGAAGCTCCTCGAGCCCACGAGCAGTACTTC
TRBD1	TRBV12-3/TRBV12-4	TRBJ1-5	-	CASSSGGTQPQHF	TGTGCCAGCAGTTCAGGGGGCACTCAGCCCCAGCATTTT
-	TRBV12-3/TRBV12-4	TRBJ2-5	-	CASSLRPGETQYF	TGTGCCAGCAGTTTAAGGCCGGGAGAGACCCAGTACTTC
-	TRBV9	TRBJ1-1	-	CASIFDRLNTEAFF	TGTGCCAGCATTTTTGACAGGCTCAACACTGAAGCTTTCTTT
TRBD2	TRBV27	TRBJ2-2	-	CASWPYGTSGSAGELFF	TGTGCCAGCTGGCCTTATGGGACTAGCGGGAGTGCCGGGGAGCTGTTTTTT
-	TRBV18	TRBJ2-3	-	CASSPQGVTDTQYF	TGTGCCAGCTCACCACAGGGAGTAACAGATACGCAGTATTTT
-	TRBV19	TRBJ1-1	-	CASVHLGQGTEAFF	TGTGCCAGTGTCCACTTGGGGCAGGGCACTGAAGCTTTCTTT
-	TRBV27	TRBJ2-1	-	CASSLSSGRTYNEQFF	TGTGCCAGCAGTTTATCTTCAGGGCGGACCTACAATGAGCAGTTCTTC
TRBD1	TRBV6-1	TRBJ2-7	-	CASSEPSGTGRYEQYF	TGTGCCAGCAGCGAACCCTCCGGGACAGGGCGTTACGAGCAGTACTTC
TRBD1	TRBV18	TRBJ1-1	-	CASSPTTGVNTEAFF	TGTGCCAGCTCACCAACGACAGGGGTGAACACTGAAGCTTTCTTT
TRBD1	TRBV11-3	TRBJ2-3	-	CASSLGQGDTQYF	TGTGCCAGCAGCTTAGGACAGGGGGATACGCAGTATTTT
TRBD1	TRBV6-5	TRBJ2-7	-	CASSKQGFAEQYF	TGTGCCAGCAGTAAACAGGGGTTTGCCGAGCAGTACTTC
TRBD2	TRBV24-1	TRBJ2-5	-	CATSRGSDGETQYF	TGTGCCACCAGTCGCGGGAGTGACGGGGAGACCCAGTACTTC
-	TRBV7-9	TRBJ2-7	-	CASSPFVGRAYEQYF	TGTGCCAGCAGCCCTTTCGTCGGGAGAGCCTACGAGCAGTACTTC
TRBD1	TRBV6-6	TRBJ1-5	-	CASSYSRGQSYQPQHF	TGTGCCAGCAGTTACTCCAGGGGACAGTCCTATCAGCCCCAGCATTTT
-	TRBV9	TRBJ1-1	-	CASSVGGSTEAFF	TGTGCCAGCAGCGTAGGAGGGAGCACTGAAGCTTTCTTT
-	TRBV7-6	TRBJ1-3	-	CASSVSSSGNTIYF	TGTGCCAGCAGTGTGAGCTCTTCGGGAAACACCATATATTTT
-	TRBV29-1	TRBJ1-1	-	CSVYGAEAFF	TGCAGCGTTTATGGGGCCGAAGCTTTCTTT
-	TRBV7-9	TRBJ1-6	-	CASSSYRVRSSPLHF	TGTGCCAGCAGCTCCTACAGGGTCCGCTCGTCACCCCTCCACTTT